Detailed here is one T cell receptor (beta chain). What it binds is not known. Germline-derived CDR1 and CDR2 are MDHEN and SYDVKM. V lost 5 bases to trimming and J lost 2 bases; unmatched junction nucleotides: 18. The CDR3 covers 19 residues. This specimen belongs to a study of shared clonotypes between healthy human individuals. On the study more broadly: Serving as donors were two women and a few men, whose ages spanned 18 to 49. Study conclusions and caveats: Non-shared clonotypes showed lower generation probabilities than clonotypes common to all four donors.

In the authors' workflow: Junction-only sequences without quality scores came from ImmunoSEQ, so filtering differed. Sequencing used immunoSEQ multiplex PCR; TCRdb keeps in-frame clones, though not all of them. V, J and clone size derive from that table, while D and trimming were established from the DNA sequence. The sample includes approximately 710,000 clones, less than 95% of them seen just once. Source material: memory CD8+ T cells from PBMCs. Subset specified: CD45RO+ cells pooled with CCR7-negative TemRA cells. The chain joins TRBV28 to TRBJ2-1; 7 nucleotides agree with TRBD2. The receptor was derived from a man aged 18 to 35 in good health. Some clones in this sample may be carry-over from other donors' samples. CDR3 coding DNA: TGTGCCAGCAGTGGGGGGGAGGGCGTTCCCGATCCTCCCTACAATGAGCAGTTCTTC. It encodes CASSGGEGVPDPPYNEQFF.